This TCR beta chain derives from a study of response to subunit inactivated influenza vaccine. Study-level findings and limits: That few new T cells are recruited by each seasonal influenza vaccination was the authors' suggestion.

The CDR3 length is 16 residues. V gave up 4 bases and J gave up 6 bases, with 18 bases separating them. The germline CDR1 and CDR2 sequences are MNHEY and SVGEGT. MiXCR was run by TCRdb on the RT-PCR reads, yielding one entry per CDR3 protein. Among about 480,000 distinct CDR3 sequences listed, 13% were seen once. The table lists this clonotype with a few counts. Its specificity is unknown. The material was PBMCs from blood, obtained about 6 weeks after vaccination. The chain uses TRBV6-2 or TRBV6-3 and TRBJ2-2, with D hard to call. The source is a middle-aged man who received an inactivated influenza vaccine. CDR3 protein: CASSFYMIGRPGELFF. CDR3 bases: TGTGCCAGCAGTTTTTATATGATAGGTCGTCCCGGGGAGCTGTTTTTT.